The text below deals with one T cell receptor beta chain. What antigen it recognizes has not been identified. Base qualities are not at hand, and no much larger clone is one base apart. The sample originates from a study of blood T cell repertoires in COVID-19 (dated by TCRdb to 2018 to 2020). In the study overall: Samples covering the acute and convalescent phases of COVID-19 were provided by collaborators in the United States, Italy and Spain. The material from the prospective study consisted of cDNA or gDNA derived from T cells, B-cell-depleted T cells, or PBMCs. The dataset comprised deeply sampled blood TCRbeta repertoires from subjects exposed to, actively infected with, or recovered from COVID-19. A freely available public database, intended as a resource for researchers studying the immune response to SARS-CoV-2, is where the repertoires were released. The samples were drawn from two sources: the first 160 participants of the ongoing ImmuneRACE study, and fewer than 1,500 subjects contributed by 6 global collaborators. Sample metadata almost always included a de-identified subject ID, COVID-19 status, age in years and sex. Where HLA class I and class II types were available, the types were taken from metadata supplied by the sample provider, not from assay-based typing. General findings and caveats noted by the study authors: Clinical and demographic metadata were provided uncurated, with the amount varying by source and participant.

The collaborating institutions used their own protocols to collect whole blood in K2EDTA tubes. For TCRbeta analysis, collaborators shipped samples as frozen whole blood, isolated PBMCs, or DNA extracted from either of those sample types. V drops 0 bases and J drops 0 bases, leaving 18 bases in between. CDR1 SGHRS and CDR2 YFSETQ were looked up in the germline V gene. The cysteine opens and the phenylalanine closes a CDR3 of 18 amino acids. The retained sequence is limited to the CDR3, 54 bases, with the frame set at the first base. TCRbeta CDR3 regions were amplified from genomic DNA using the immunoSEQ Assay, a bias-controlled multiplex PCR. The paper's data handling went like this. Nucleated cell counts per sample were estimated from amplification of reference gene primers within the assay. To quantify the absolute abundance of each unique TCRbeta CDR3 rearrangement, sequence reads were collapsed and filtered. For each sample, productive Simpson clonality was calculated as the square root of Simpson's diversity index over productive rearrangements. The table was pulled from immuneACCESS by TCRdb, which kept in-frame rearrangements only. Such tables lose some clones; where checked, under half of the loss comes from unresolved V genes, and the rest has no known cause. That table is the source of V, J and clone size, and D and trimming were worked out from the DNA. In all, the sample holds 50,000 or so clones, and about 92% of those were seen once. The top ten clonotypes cover around 3.7% of the sample.

This clonotype was obtained from a human donor in a cohort sampled during active COVID-19. Recombination linked TRBV5-1 to TRBJ1-2, with the D gene call left open. What was sequenced was peripheral blood. The DNA is as follows: TGCGCCAGCAGCTTGGGTCTTGAGCATGGGAGAGCTAACTATGGCTACACCTTC. Its translation is CASSLGLEHGRANYGYTF.